This T cell receptor (beta chain) was identified in a study of human T cells and chemical hapten exposure. Findings and limits, study-wide: Donors had alopecia, so their immune response may differ from healthy people's.

In regard to this clonotype: As yet, its antigen is unknown.

Using its own MiXCR run on the RACE reads, TCRdb lists one record per CDR3 protein. The table lists about 350,000 distinct CDR3 sequences, about 5% of them singletons. Time point defined: pre-sensitization, week 0. Treatment of the sample: therapeutic diphenylcyclopropenone sensitization with weekly scalp DPC. The receptor was isolated from a woman aged 18-29 years with alopecia areata. Some clones in this sample may be carry-over from other donors' samples. The sequenced sample was whole blood, obtained in connection with sensitization to the hapten diphenylcyclopropenone (DPC).

CDR3 sequence reads: CSVYRDTRLRETEAFF. DNA of the CDR3: TGCAGCGTTTACCGGGACACCCGTCTGAGGGAGACTGAAGCTTTCTTT. The rearrangement joins TRBV29-1 to TRBJ1-1; D may be TRBD1 (6 bases). CDR3 length: 16 residues. V lost 5 bases to trimming and J lost 5 bases, with 24 bases between them. Germline CDR1 SQVTM, CDR2 ANQGSEA. The full variable domain, with the rest looked up from reference TRBV29-1 and TRBJ1-1, is SAVISQKPSRDICQRGTSLTIQCQVDSQVTMMFWYRQQPGQSLTLIATANQGSEATYESGFVIDKFPISRPNLTFSTLTVSNMSPEDSSIYLCSVYRDTRLRETEAFFGQGTRLTVV.